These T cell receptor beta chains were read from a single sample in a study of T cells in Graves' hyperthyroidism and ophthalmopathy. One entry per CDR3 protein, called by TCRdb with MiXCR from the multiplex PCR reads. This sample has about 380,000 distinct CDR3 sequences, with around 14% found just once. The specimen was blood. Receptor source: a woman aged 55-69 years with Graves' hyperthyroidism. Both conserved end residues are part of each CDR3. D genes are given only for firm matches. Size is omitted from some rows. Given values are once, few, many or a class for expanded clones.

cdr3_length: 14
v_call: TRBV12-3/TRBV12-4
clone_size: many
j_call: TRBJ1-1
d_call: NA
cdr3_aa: CASSLGGLDTEAFF
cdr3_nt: TGTGCCAGCAGTTTGGGGGGATTGGACACTGAAGCTTTCTTT

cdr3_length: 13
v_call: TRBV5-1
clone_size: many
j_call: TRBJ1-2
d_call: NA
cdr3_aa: CASSSDRGYGYTF
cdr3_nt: TGCGCCAGCAGCTCCGACAGAGGGTATGGCTACACCTTC

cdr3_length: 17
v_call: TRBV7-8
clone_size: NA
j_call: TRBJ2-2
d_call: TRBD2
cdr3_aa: CASSFLAGGPYTGELFF
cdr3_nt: TGTGCCAGCAGCTTTCTAGCGGGAGGGCCCTACACCGGGGAGCTGTTTTTT

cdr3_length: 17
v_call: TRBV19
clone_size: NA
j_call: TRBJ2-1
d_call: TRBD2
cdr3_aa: CASSPVASGSIHNEQFF
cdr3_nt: TGTGCCAGTAGCCCCGTAGCTAGCGGGAGTATCCACAATGAGCAGTTCTTC

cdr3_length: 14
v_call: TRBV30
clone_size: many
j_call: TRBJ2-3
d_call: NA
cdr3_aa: CASFDGDGADTQYF
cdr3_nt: TGTGCCTCCTTCGACGGGGACGGGGCAGATACGCAGTATTTT

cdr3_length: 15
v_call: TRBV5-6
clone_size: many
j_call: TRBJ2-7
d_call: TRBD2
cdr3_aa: CASSPRAGGHHEQYF
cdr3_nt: TGTGCCAGCAGCCCAAGAGCGGGAGGACACCACGAGCAGTACTTC

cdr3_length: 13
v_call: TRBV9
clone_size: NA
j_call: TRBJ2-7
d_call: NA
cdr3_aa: CASSLGHEYEQYF
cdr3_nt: TGTGCCAGCAGCCTAGGACACGAATACGAGCAGTACTTC

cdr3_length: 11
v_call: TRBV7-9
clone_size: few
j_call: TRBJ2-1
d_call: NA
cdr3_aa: CVSLGANEQFF
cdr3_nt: TGTGTTTCTCTAGGGGCCAATGAGCAGTTCTTC

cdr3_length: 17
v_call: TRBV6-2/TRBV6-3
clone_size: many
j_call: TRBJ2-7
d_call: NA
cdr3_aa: CASSYLTIGQLPYEQYF
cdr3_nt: TGTGCCAGCAGTTACCTTACTATCGGACAGTTGCCCTACGAGCAGTACTTC

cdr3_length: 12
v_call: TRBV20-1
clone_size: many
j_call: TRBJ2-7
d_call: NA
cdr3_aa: CSARDGHYEQYF
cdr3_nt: TGCAGTGCTAGAGACGGCCACTACGAGCAGTACTTC

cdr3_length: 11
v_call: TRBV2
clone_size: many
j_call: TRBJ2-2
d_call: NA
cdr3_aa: CASKAEGELFF
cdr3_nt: TGTGCCAGCAAGGCCGAGGGGGAGCTGTTTTTT

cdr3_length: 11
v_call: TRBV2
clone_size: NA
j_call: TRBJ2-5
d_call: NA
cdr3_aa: CASNREETQYF
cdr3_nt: TGTGCCAGCAACCGAGAAGAGACCCAGTACTTC

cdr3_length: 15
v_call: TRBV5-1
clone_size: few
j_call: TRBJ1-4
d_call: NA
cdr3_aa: CASSWQGGSNEKLFF
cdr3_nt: TGCGCCAGCAGCTGGCAGGGAGGTTCTAATGAAAAACTGTTTTTT

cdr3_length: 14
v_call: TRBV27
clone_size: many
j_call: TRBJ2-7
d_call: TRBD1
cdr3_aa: CASSSGTARYEQYF
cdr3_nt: TGTGCCAGCAGCTCCGGGACAGCCAGATACGAGCAGTACTTC

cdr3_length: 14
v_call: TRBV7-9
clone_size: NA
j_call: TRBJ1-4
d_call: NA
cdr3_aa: CASSLTASREKLFF
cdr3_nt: TGTGCCAGCAGCTTGACAGCTTCGCGTGAAAAACTGTTTTTT

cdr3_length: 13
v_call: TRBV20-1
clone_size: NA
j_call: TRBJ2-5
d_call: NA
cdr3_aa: CSAIEGSEETQYF
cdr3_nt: TGCAGTGCTATAGAGGGCAGCGAAGAGACCCAGTACTTC

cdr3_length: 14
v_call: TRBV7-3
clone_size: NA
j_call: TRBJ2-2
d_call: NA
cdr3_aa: CASSPQRATGELFF
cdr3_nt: TGTGCCAGCAGCCCCCAGAGGGCCACCGGGGAGCTGTTTTTT

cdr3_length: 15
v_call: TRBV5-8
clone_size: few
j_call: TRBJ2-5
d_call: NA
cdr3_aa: CASSLDTIPSETQYF
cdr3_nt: TGTGCCAGCAGCTTGGACACGATTCCCTCGGAGACCCAGTACTTC

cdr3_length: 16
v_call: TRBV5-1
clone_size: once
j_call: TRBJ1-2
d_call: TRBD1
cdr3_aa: CASSFRGRGLDYGYTF
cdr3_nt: TGCGCCAGCAGCTTTAGGGGCAGGGGGCTCGACTATGGCTACACCTTC

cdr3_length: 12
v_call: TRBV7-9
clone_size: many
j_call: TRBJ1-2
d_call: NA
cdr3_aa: CASPSRNYGYTF
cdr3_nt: TGTGCCAGCCCCAGTAGGAACTATGGCTACACCTTC

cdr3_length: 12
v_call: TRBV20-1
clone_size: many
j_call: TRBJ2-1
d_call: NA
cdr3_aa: CSAGTRGNEQFF
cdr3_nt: TGCAGTGCGGGAACGCGGGGTAATGAGCAGTTCTTC

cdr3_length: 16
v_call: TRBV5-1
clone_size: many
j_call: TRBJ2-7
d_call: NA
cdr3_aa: CASSLEGGPTGDEQYF
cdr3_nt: TGCGCCAGCAGCTTGGAAGGGGGTCCAACCGGAGACGAGCAGTACTTC

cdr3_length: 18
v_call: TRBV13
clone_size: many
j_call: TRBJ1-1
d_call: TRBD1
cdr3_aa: CASSLAFAGGLFFSEAFF
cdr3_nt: TGTGCCAGCAGCTTAGCTTTCGCAGGGGGCCTTTTTTTCTCTGAAGCTTTCTTT

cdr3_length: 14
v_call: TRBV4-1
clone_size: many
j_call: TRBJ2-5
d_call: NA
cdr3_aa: CASSQDTYQETQYF
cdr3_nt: TGCGCCAGCAGCCAAGACACTTACCAAGAGACCCAGTACTTC

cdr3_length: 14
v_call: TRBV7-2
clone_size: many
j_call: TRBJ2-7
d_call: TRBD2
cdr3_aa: CASSYGLAAYEQYF
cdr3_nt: TGTGCCAGCAGCTACGGGCTAGCGGCTTACGAGCAGTACTTC

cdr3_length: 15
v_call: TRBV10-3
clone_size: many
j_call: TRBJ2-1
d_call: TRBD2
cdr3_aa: CAISPEREGYNEQFF
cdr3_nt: TGTGCCATCAGCCCTGAGCGGGAGGGATACAATGAGCAGTTCTTC

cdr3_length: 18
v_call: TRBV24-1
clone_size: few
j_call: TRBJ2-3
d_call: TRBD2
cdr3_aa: CATSDPAGPSGKGDTQYF
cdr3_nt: TGTGCCACCAGTGATCCGGCAGGTCCTAGCGGGAAGGGAGATACGCAGTATTTT